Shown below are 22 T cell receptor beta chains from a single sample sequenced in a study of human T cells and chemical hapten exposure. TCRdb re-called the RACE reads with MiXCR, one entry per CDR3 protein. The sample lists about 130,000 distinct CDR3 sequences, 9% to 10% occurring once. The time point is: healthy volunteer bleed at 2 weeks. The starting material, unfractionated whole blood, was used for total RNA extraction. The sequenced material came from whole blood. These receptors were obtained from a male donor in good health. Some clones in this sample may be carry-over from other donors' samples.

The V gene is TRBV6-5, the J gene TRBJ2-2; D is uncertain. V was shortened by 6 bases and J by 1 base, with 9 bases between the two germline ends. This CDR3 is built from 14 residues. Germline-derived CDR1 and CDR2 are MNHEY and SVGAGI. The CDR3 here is CASSLNRNTGELFF. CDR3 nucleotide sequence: TGTGCCAGCAGCCTAAACAGGAACACCGGGGAGCTGTTTTTT.

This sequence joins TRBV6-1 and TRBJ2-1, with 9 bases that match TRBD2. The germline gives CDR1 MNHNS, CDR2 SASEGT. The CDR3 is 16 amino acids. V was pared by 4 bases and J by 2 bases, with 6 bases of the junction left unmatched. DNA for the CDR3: TGTGCCAGCAGTGTTTATAAGCGGGAGGCCTACAATGAGCAGTTCTTC. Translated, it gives CASSVYKREAYNEQFF.

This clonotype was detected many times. The CDR3 DNA sequence: TGTGCCAGCAACCCGGATAGAAGCACAGATACGCAGTATTTT. It translates to CASNPDRSTDTQYF. This chain uses TRBV9 with TRBJ2-3; D ambiguous. The V end lost 6 bases, the J end lost 0 bases, and 11 bases lay between the germline ends. The CDR3 spans 14 residues. Germline V gene data show CDR1 as SGDLS and CDR2 as YYNGEE.

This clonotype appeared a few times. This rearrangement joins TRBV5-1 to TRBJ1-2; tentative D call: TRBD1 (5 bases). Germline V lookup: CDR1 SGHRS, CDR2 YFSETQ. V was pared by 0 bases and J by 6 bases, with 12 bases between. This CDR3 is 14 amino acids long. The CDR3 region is CASSLGGVGNGYTF. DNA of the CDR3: TGCGCCAGCAGCTTGGGAGGGGTCGGGAATGGCTACACCTTC. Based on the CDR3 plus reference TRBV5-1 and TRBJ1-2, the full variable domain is KAGVTQTPRYLIKTRGQQVTLSCSPISGHRSVSWYQQTPGQGLQFLFEYFSETQRNKGNFPGRFSGRQFSNSRSEMNVSTLELGDSALYLCASSLGGVGNGYTFGSGTRLTVV.

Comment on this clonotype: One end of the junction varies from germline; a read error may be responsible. This CDR3 is CNARDRWLTPRTQYF. The CDR3, as DNA: TGCAATGCTAGAGATCGGTGGCTAACTCCCCGCACGCAGTATTTT. The chain recombines TRBV20-1 with TRBJ2-3; D call uncertain. Per the germline V gene, CDR1 is DFQATT and CDR2 is SNEGSKA (reference sequence). The CDR3 has 15 residues.

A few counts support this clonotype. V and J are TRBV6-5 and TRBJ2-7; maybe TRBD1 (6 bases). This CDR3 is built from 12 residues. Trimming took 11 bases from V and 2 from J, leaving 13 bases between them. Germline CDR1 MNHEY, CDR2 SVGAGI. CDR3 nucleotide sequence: TGTGCCGTAGGGGGTTCCCCCTACGAGCAGTACTTC. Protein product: CAVGGSPYEQYF.

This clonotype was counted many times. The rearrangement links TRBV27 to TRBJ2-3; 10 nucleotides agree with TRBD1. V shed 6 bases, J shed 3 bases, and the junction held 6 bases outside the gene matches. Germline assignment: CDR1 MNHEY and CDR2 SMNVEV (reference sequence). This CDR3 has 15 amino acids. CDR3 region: CASRKTGGLTDTQYF. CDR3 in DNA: TGTGCCAGCAGGAAGACAGGGGGCCTTACAGATACGCAGTATTTT.

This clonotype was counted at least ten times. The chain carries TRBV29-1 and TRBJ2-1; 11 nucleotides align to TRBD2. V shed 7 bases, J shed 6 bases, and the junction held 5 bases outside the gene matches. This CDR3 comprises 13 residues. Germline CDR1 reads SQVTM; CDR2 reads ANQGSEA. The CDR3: CSGLAGGGNEQFF. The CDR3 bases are TGCAGCGGGCTAGCGGGAGGAGGCAATGAGCAGTTCTTC.

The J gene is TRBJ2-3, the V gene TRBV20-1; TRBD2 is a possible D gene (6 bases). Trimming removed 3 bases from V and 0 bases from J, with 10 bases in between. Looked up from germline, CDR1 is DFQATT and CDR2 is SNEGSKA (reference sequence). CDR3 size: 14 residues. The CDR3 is CSASWLASTDTQYF. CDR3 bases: TGCAGTGCTAGTTGGCTAGCGAGCACAGATACGCAGTATTTT.

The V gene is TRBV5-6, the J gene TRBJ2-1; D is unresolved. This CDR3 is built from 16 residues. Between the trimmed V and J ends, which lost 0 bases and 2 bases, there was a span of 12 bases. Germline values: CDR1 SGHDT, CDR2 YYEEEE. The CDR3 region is CASSLAVQHAYNEQFF. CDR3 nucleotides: TGTGCCAGCAGCTTGGCCGTTCAGCATGCCTACAATGAGCAGTTCTTC.

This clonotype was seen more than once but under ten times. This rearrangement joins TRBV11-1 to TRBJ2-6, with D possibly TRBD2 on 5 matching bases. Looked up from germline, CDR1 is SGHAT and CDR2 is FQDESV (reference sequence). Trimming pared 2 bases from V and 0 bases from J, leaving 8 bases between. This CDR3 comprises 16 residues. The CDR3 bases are TGTGCCAGCAGCTTAACTCGGGGCTCTGGGGCCAACGTCCTGACTTTC. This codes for CASSLTRGSGANVLTF.

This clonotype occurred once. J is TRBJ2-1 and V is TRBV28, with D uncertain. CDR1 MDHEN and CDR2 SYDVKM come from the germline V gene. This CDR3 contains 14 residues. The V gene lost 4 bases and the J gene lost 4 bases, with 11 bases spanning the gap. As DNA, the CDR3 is TGTGCCAGCAGTTCCCCAGCGATTTACAATGAGCAGTTCTTC. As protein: CASSSPAIYNEQFF.

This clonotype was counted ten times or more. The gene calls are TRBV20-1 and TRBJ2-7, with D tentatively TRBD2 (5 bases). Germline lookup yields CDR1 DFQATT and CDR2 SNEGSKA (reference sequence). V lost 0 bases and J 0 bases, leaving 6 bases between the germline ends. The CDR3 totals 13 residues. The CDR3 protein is CSARDGLSYEQYF. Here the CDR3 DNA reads TGCAGTGCTAGAGACGGACTCTCCTACGAGCAGTACTTC.

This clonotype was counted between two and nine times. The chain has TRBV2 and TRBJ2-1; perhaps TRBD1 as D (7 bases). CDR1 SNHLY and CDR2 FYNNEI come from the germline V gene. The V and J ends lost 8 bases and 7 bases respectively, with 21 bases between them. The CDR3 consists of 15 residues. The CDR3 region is CASDVLEGAVNEQFF. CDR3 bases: TGTGCCAGCGACGTTTTGGAGGGGGCCGTGAATGAGCAGTTCTTC. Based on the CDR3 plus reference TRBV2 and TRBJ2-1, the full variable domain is EPEVTQTPSHQVTQMGQEVILRCVPISNHLYFYWYRQILGQKVEFLVSFYNNEISEKSEIFDDQFSVERPDGSNFTLKIRSTKLEDSAMYFCASDVLEGAVNEQFFGPGTRLTVL.

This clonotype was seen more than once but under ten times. CDR3: CATSGGQGLDTQYF. The CDR3 region has the DNA TGTGCTACGTCTGGGGGACAGGGTTTAGATACGCAGTATTTT. The chain links TRBV27 to TRBJ2-3, with TRBD1 identical over 9 bases. The CDR3 length is 14 residues. Looked up from germline, CDR1 is MNHEY and CDR2 is SMNVEV (reference sequence).

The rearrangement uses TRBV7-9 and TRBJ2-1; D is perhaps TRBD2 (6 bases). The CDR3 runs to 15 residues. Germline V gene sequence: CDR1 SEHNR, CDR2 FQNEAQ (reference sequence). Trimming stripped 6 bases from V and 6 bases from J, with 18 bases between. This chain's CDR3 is CASRPITGDFNEQFF. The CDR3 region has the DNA TGTGCCAGCAGACCTATTACCGGGGACTTCAATGAGCAGTTCTTC.

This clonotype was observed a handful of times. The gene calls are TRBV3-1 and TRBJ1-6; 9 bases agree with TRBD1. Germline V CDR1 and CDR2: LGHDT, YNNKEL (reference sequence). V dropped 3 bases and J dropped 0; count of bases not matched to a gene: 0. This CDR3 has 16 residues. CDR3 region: CASSQTGGSYNSPLHF. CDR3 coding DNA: TGTGCCAGCAGCCAGACAGGGGGCTCCTATAATTCACCCCTCCACTTT.

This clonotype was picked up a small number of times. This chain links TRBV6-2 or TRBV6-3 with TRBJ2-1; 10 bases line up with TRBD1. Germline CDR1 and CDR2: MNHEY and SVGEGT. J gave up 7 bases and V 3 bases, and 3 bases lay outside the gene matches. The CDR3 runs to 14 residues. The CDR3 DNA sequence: TGTGCCAGCAGTTATGGGGACAGGGGAAATGAGCAGTTCTTC. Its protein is CASSYGDRGNEQFF.

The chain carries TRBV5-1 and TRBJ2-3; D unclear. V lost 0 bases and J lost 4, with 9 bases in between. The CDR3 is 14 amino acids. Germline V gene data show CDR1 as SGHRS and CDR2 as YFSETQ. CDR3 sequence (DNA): TGCGCCAGCAGCTTGGCTAGGAGTTCAGATACGCAGTATTTT. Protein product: CASSLARSSDTQYF.

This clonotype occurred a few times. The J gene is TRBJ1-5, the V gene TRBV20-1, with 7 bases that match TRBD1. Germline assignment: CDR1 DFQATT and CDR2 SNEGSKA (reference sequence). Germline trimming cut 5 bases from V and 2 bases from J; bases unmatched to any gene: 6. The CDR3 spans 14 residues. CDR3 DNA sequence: TGCAGTGCTCTCGACAGGGAGGGCAATCAGCCCCAGCATTTT. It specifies CSALDREGNQPQHF.

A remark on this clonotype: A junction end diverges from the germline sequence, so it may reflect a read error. This CDR3 reads CASSGLDSSNEQFF. CDR3 in DNA: TGTGCCAGCAGTGGACTAGATTCCTCCAATGAGCAGTTCTTC. The gene calls are TRBV7-9 and TRBJ2-1; TRBD2 agrees at 7 bases. This CDR3 spans 14 amino acids. The germline CDR1 and CDR2 sequences are SEHNR and FQNEAQ (reference sequence).

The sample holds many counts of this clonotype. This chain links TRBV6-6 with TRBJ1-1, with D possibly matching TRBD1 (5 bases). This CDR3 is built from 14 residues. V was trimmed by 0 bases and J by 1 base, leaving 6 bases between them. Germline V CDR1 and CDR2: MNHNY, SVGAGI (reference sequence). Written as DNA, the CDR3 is TGTGCCAGCAGTTACTCGACAGCGAACACTGAAGCTTTCTTT. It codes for CASSYSTANTEAFF.